These 9 T cell receptor beta chains were all obtained from the same sample, sequenced in a study of low-dose radiotherapy and immunotherapy resistance in tumors. Both TCRalpha and TCRbeta chains were reverse transcribed with V-gene-specific primers. TCRs were amplified for 15 to 25 PCR cycles with a constant-region primer and V-primer adapter. MiXCR, applied by TCRdb to the reads, yields one record per CDR3 protein. The profile shows fewer than 110,000 distinct CDR3 sequences, 20% of them singletons. The time point here: after trial treatment. Treatment reported: LDRT plus nivolumab, ipilimumab, low-dose cyclophosphamide and aspirin (RACIN trial). The sample consisted of PBMCs, taken after low-dose radiotherapy plus immunotherapy. The receptors stem from a male donor with prostate cancer.

This clonotype came up a few times. V usage is TRBV30 and J usage is TRBJ1-1; no firm D call. The CDR3 consists of 12 residues. V lost 1 base, J lost 4 bases, and 7 bases lay in between. CDR1 and CDR2 (germline): GTSNPN, SVGIG (reference sequence). This chain's CDR3 is CAWSEGPTEAFF. CDR3 DNA: TGTGCCTGGAGTGAGGGCCCCACTGAAGCTTTCTTT.

The rearrangement links TRBV20-1 to TRBJ2-1; 9 bases are a match to TRBD2. The CDR3 is made up of 14 amino acids. After removal of 8 bases from V and 5 bases from J, the junction contained 10 bases not matched to a gene. Germline V lookup: CDR1 DFQATT, CDR2 SNEGSKA (reference sequence). The CDR3 bases are TGCAGTCACCTAGCGGGGAGGTCCGACAATGAGCAGTTCTTC. Its protein product is CSHLAGRSDNEQFF.

This clonotype was picked up many times. The chain uses TRBV7-6 and TRBJ1-6; D is possibly TRBD1 (6 bases). This CDR3 comprises 15 residues. Germline CDR1 reads SGHVS; CDR2 reads FNYEAQ. V dropped 0 bases and J dropped 8 bases, with 11 bases sitting between them. CDR3 in DNA: TGTGCCAGCAGCTTAGCGGGGGGGGCTGATTCACCCCTCCACTTT. Protein product: CASSLAGGADSPLHF.

This clonotype has a handful of counts. This rearrangement joins TRBV5-1 to TRBJ2-1; D might be TRBD2 (6 bases). Germline CDR1 SGHRS, CDR2 YFSETQ. V was pared by 4 bases and J by 6 bases, with 17 bases between. The CDR3 has 15 amino acids. The DNA for the CDR3 is TGCGCCAGCAGCGTTCAGCGGGCCTCGCCCAATGAGCAGTTCTTC. This gives the protein CASSVQRASPNEQFF. Full variable domain (remainder filled in from reference TRBV5-1 and TRBJ2-1): KAGVTQTPRYLIKTRGQQVTLSCSPISGHRSVSWYQQTPGQGLQFLFEYFSETQRNKGNFPGRFSGRQFSNSRSEMNVSTLELGDSALYLCASSVQRASPNEQFFGPGTRLTVL.

This clonotype has a handful of counts. The V call is TRBV5-4, the J call TRBJ1-1; 7 bases align to TRBD1. The V and J ends lost 4 bases and 5 bases, in that order; junction bases with no gene match: 8. Germline CDR1 reads SGHNT; CDR2 reads YYREEE (reference sequence). The CDR3 is 14 amino acids. CDR3 loop: CASSRRDRWTEAFF. CDR3 in DNA: TGTGCCAGCAGCCGCCGGGACAGATGGACTGAAGCTTTCTTT. The whole variable domain, remainder taken from reference TRBV5-4 and TRBJ1-1, is ETGVTQSPTHLIKTRGQQVTLRCSSQSGHNTVSWYQQALGQGPQFIFQYYREEENGRGNFPPRFSGLQFPNYSSELNVNALELDDSALYLCASSRRDRWTEAFFGQGTRLTVV.

This clonotype was observed many times. J is TRBJ2-5 and V is TRBV6-5; 10 nucleotides line up with TRBD2. Germline assignment: CDR1 MNHEY and CDR2 SVGAGI. The length of the CDR3 is 16 residues. V was clipped by 0 bases and J by 5 bases; unmatched bases: 6. CDR3 in amino acids: CASSYSSLAGVETQYF. As DNA, the CDR3 is TGTGCCAGCAGTTACTCGTCGCTAGCGGGGGTGGAGACCCAGTACTTC.

This clonotype was detected many times. The chain recombines TRBV18 with TRBJ1-1, with D perhaps matching TRBD1 (6 bases). The V end lost 8 bases, the J end lost 3 bases, and 16 bases lay between the germline ends. Germline V gene data show CDR1 as KGHSH and CDR2 as LQKENI. The CDR3 extends over 14 amino acids. CDR3 DNA: TGTGCCAGCCGACCCGGGACAACCGACACTGAAGCTTTCTTT. This translates into CASRPGTTDTEAFF.

In its sample, this clonotype was seen many times. The junction shows a germline mismatch at one end, possibly a read error. The chain joins TRBV2 to TRBJ1-1; D possibly corresponds to TRBD1 (6 bases). The CDR3 is 15 amino acids. Per the germline V gene, CDR1 is SNHLY and CDR2 is FYNNEI. CDR3: CASSEAGQSYTEAFF. Here the CDR3 DNA reads TGTGCCAGCAGCGAAGCCGGACAGTCTTACACTGAAGCTTTCTTT. Full variable domain (remainder filled in from reference TRBV2 and TRBJ1-1): EPEVTQTPSHQVTQMGQEVILRCVPISNHLYFYWYRQILGQKVEFLVSFYNNEISEKSEIFDDQFSVERPDGSNFTLKIRSTKLEDSAMYFCASSEAGQSYTEAFFGQGTRLTVV.

This clonotype occurred many times. The CDR3 DNA reads TGTGCCAGCAGCTTGGAAGGTAGAGAGACCCAGTACTTC. Amino acids: CASSLEGRETQYF. The chain combines TRBV5-4 with TRBJ2-5, with D uncertain. Germline V CDR1 and CDR2: SGHNT, YYREEE (reference sequence). The CDR3 has 13 amino acids. Deletions cut 0 bases from V and 4 bases from J, with 7 bases between.